Below are 16 T cell receptor beta chains sequenced from a single sample in a study of blood T cell repertoires in COVID-19. TCRdb's copy holds only in-frame clones and misses some; the assay was immunoSEQ multiplex PCR. The sample comprises more than 200,000 clones, about 89% of which are singletons, and 3.5% to 4.5% rests with the top ten. The specimen sequenced was PBMCs or T cells enriched from blood (not recorded which). The receptors here all came from a woman aged 30 to 39 who had recovered from COVID-19.

CDR3 DNA: TGTGCCAGCAGCTCCAAGCGGGAGAGGACCTACGAGCAGTACTTC. Its translation is CASSSKRERTYEQYF. V is TRBV7-8 and J is TRBJ2-7, with 8 positions matching TRBD2. The CDR3 loop spans 15 amino acids. The germline gives CDR1 SGHVS, CDR2 FQNEAQ. V shed 4 bases and J 2 bases; nucleotides not matched to a gene: 7.

The chain has TRBV27 and TRBJ2-3, with D unresolved. With 6 bases removed from V and 1 base from J, the gap between germline ends came to 11 bases. The CDR3 totals 14 residues. Per germline, CDR1 MNHEY and CDR2 SMNVEV (reference sequence). CDR3 region: CASSILVGTDTQYF. In DNA form, the CDR3 reads TGTGCCAGCAGCATCTTAGTTGGCACAGATACGCAGTATTTT.

The V and J genes are TRBV19 and TRBJ2-4; 10 bases agree with TRBD2. The CDR3 extends over 19 amino acids. CDR1 is LNHDA and CDR2 is SQIVND in the germline V gene (reference sequence). The V and J ends lost 4 bases and 0 bases, in that order; junction bases with no gene match: 12. The CDR3, as DNA: TGTGCCAGTAGTACTAGCGGGGGATTGTATCGGCTAGCCAAAAACATTCAGTACTTC. It is translated as CASSTSGGLYRLAKNIQYF.

The chain is built from TRBV3-1 (or the pseudogene TRBV3-2) and TRBJ2-1; no reliable D call. Looked up from germline, CDR1 is LGHDT and CDR2 is YNNKEL (reference sequence). V was shortened by 2 bases and J by 4 bases, with 18 bases between the two germline ends. This CDR3 has 17 amino acids. This CDR3 is CASSQCAERLVYNEQFF. In nucleotides, the CDR3 is TGTGCCAGCAGCCAATGTGCTGAGCGCTTAGTTTACAATGAGCAGTTCTTC.

The CDR3 spells CASSLPGINYEQYF. CDR3 nucleotide sequence: TGTGCCAGCAGTTTACCCGGGATTAACTACGAGCAGTACTTC. The chain couples TRBV28 to TRBJ2-7, with D tentatively TRBD2 (5 bases). Trimming removed 2 bases from V and 3 bases from J, with 11 bases in between. The CDR3 runs to 14 residues. The germline V gene has CDR1 MDHEN and CDR2 SYDVKM.

V gene TRBV13 combines with J gene TRBJ2-7; D uncertain. The ends were cut back, 1 base at V and 7 bases at J, with 5 bases in the middle. This CDR3 has 11 residues. Per germline, CDR1 PRHDT and CDR2 FYEKMQ (reference sequence). Here the CDR3 DNA reads TGTGCCAGCAGCTTAGCCCAGGAGCAGTACTTC. This codes for CASSLAQEQYF.

The chain employs TRBV30 and TRBJ1-5; possible D gene TRBD1, 5 bases. The CDR3 sequence is 13 residues long. V gave up 4 bases and J gave up 7 bases, with 14 bases separating them. The germline V gene encodes CDR1 GTSNPN and CDR2 SVGIG (reference sequence). CDR3 region: CAWNFGGGQPQHF. CDR3 bases: TGTGCCTGGAATTTCGGGGGAGGGCAGCCCCAGCATTTT.

This clone was seen a handful of times. This sequence joins TRBV19 and TRBJ1-6; D remains unclear. CDR1 LNHDA and CDR2 SQIVND come from the germline V gene (reference sequence). The CDR3 contains 12 residues. Trimming pared 6 bases from V and 8 bases from J, leaving 8 bases between. CDR3 protein: CASRNFDSPLHF. CDR3 coding DNA: TGTGCCAGTAGGAACTTCGATTCACCCCTCCACTTT.

On this clone: The same CDR3 arises from other DNA sequences in this sample as well. V usage is TRBV30 and J usage is TRBJ2-1, with D hard to call. With 1 base removed from V and 6 bases from J, the gap between germline ends came to 7 bases. The CDR3 sequence is 12 residues long. Looked up from germline, CDR1 is GTSNPN and CDR2 is SVGIG (reference sequence). The CDR3: CAWSARFNEQFF. Written as DNA, the CDR3 is TGTGCCTGGAGTGCCAGGTTCAATGAGCAGTTCTTC.

The chain is built from TRBV24-1 and TRBJ1-2; D is undetermined. Trimming shortened V by 4 bases and J by 2 bases, and 13 bases separated the two germline ends. Germline V gives CDR1 KGHDR, CDR2 SFDVKD. The CDR3 runs 15 residues. The chain's CDR3 is CATSDQSAPNYGYTF. CDR3 nucleotides: TGTGCCACCAGTGACCAGTCCGCCCCGAACTATGGCTACACCTTC.

The genes are TRBV30 and TRBJ2-1, with a tentative D call TRBD2 (5 bases). Germline V gives CDR1 GTSNPN, CDR2 SVGIG (reference sequence). The CDR3 extends over 13 amino acids. The V end was cut by 2 bases, the J end by 7 bases, with 12 bases between. CDR3 coding DNA: TGTGCCTGGAGTCTTCAACTAGAAAATGAGCAGTTCTTC. Protein: CAWSLQLENEQFF.

V is TRBV3-1 (or the pseudogene TRBV3-2) and J is TRBJ1-3, with a tentative D call TRBD1 (5 bases). The CDR3 has 15 residues. Germline-derived CDR1 and CDR2 are LGHDT and YNNKEL (reference sequence). Trimming pared 6 bases from V and 0 bases from J, leaving 12 bases between. The CDR3 loop is CASRGGQGSGNTIYF. The CDR3 nucleotides are TGTGCCAGCAGGGGAGGGCAGGGCTCTGGAAACACCATATATTTT.

This rearrangement joins TRBV25-1 to TRBJ2-2; tentative D call: TRBD2 (5 bases). Germline lookup yields CDR1 MGHDK and CDR2 SYGVNS. The CDR3 runs 17 residues. Deletions cut 2 bases from V and 1 base from J, with 14 bases between. DNA of the CDR3: TGTGCCAGCAGTGAAGCTTACTACCGGGAGAACACCGGGGAGCTGTTTTTT. As protein: CASSEAYYRENTGELFF.

This chain joins TRBV5-6 and TRBJ1-2; 10 bases match TRBD1. J lost 6 bases, V lost 4 bases, and 6 bases had no gene match. From germline, CDR1 is SGHDT and CDR2 YYEEEE. The CDR3 length is 14 residues. CDR3 bases: TGTGCCAGCAGCCTAAGACAGGGGGCCCATGGCTACACCTTC. Protein sequence: CASSLRQGAHGYTF.

The chain employs TRBV30 and TRBJ1-2; D is undetermined. The V and J ends lost 2 bases and 8 bases respectively, with 12 bases between them. This CDR3 region has 12 residues. CDR1 GTSNPN and CDR2 SVGIG come from the germline V gene (reference sequence). CDR3 nucleotide sequence: TGTGCCTGGAGTCAGACTCTCGGGGGCTACACCTTC. It encodes CAWSQTLGGYTF. Complete variable domain (other parts from reference TRBV30 and TRBJ1-2): SQTIHQWPATLVQPVGSPLSLECTVEGTSNPNLYWYRQAAGRGLQLLFYSVGIGQISSEVPQNLSASRPQDRQFILSSKKLLLSDSGFYLCAWSQTLGGYTFGSGTRLTVV.

The genes are TRBV21-1 and TRBJ1-2; the D segment call TRBD1 is taken from the table without a DNA check. TRBV21-1 corresponds to a pseudogene. The CDR3 runs to 15 residues. The CDR3 sequence is CASSPQDSEIYGYTF. CDR3 DNA sequence: TGTGCCAGCAGCCCCCAAGACAGCGAAATATATGGCTACACCTTC.